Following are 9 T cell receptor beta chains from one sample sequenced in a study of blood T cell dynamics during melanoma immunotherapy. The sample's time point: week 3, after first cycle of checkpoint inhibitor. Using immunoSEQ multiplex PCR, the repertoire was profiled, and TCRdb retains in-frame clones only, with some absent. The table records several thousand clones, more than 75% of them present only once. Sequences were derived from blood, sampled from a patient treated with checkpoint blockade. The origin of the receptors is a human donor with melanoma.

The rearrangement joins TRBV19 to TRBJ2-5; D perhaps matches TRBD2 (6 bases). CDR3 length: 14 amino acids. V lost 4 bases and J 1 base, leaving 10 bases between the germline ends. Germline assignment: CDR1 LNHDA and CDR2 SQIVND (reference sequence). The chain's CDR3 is CASSTRLVQETQYF. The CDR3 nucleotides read TGTGCCAGTAGTACCAGACTAGTCCAAGAGACCCAGTACTTC.

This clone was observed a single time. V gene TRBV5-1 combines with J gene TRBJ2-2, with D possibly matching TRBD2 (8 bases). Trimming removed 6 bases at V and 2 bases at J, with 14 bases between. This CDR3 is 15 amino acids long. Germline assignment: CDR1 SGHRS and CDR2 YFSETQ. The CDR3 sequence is CASNSGGGNTGELFF. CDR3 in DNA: TGCGCCAGCAATTCGGGAGGGGGCAACACCGGGGAGCTGTTTTTT.

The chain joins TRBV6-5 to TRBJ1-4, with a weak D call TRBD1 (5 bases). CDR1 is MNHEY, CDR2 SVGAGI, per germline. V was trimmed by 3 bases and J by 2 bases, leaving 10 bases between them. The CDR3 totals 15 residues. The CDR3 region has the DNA TGTGCCAGCAGTTATGGGGGAGCGACTAATGAAAAACTGTTTTTT. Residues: CASSYGGATNEKLFF.

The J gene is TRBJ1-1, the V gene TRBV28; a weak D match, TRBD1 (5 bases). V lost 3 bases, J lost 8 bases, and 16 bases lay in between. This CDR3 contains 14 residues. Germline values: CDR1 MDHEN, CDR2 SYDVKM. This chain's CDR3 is CASSLGGPSSEAFF. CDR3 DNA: TGTGCCAGCAGTTTGGGGGGACCCTCGTCGGAAGCTTTCTTT.

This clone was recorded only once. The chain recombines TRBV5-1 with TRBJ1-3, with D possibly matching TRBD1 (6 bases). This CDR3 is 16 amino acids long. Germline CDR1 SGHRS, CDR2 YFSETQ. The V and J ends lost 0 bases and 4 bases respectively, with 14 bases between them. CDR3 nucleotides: TGCGCCAGCAGCTTGGAAGGTGGGGGCGGCGGAAACACCATATATTTT. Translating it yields CASSLEGGGGGNTIYF.

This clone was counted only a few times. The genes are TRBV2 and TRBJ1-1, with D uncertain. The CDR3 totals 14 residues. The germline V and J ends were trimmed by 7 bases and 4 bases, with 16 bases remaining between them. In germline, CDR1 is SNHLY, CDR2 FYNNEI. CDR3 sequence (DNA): TGTGCCAGCAACCTCTTCCCGGGAGTCACTGAAGCTTTCTTT. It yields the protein CASNLFPGVTEAFF.

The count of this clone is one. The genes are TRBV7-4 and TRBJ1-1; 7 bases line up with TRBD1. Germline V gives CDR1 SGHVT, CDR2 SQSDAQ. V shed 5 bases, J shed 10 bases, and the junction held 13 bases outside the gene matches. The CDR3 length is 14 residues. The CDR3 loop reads CASSHRQGIGVAFF. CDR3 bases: TGTGCCAGCAGCCACAGACAGGGAATAGGGGTAGCTTTCTTT.

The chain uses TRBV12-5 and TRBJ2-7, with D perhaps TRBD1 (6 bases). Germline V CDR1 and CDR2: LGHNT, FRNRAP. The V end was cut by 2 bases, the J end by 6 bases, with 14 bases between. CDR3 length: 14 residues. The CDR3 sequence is CASGLLRQGSEQYF. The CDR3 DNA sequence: TGTGCTAGTGGTTTGCTCCGGCAGGGGTCCGAGCAGTACTTC.

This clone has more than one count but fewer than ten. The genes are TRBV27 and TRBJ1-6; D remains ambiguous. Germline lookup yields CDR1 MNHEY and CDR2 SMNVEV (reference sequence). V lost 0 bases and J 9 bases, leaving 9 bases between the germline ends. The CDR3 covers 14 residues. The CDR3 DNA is TGTGCCAGCAGTTTATCGGGTTCGAGTTCACCCCTCCACTTT. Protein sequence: CASSLSGSSSPLHF.